The TCR beta chain under discussion was sequenced for a study of T cells after yellow fever vaccination. CDR3 length equals 18 residues. The trim removed 6 bases at V and 6 bases at J, leaving 10 bases unmatched. CDR1 and CDR2 from the germline V gene are ENHRY and SYGVKD. TCRdb independently ran MiXCR on the 5' RACE reads; one entry per CDR3 protein. Of roughly 68,000 distinct CDR3 sequences listed, approximately 6.1% are singletons. This clonotype came up a few times. The origin of this receptor is a young man who received the YFV17D yellow fever vaccine. This rearrangement joins TRBV10-3 to TRBJ2-2; TRBD2 matches 16 bases. Sequenced material: CD8+ T cells sorted from PBMCs, taken about 41 days after the first yellow fever vaccination. CDR3 amino acids: CAIRVPGLAGGQAGELFF. In nucleotides, the CDR3 is TGTGCCATCAGAGTCCCGGGACTAGCGGGGGGGCAGGCCGGGGAGCTGTTTTTT.